This entry concerns a single T cell receptor beta chain. Its target is not known. At one of its ends the junction is not consistent with the germline gene, which may arise from a read error. This CDR3 spans 13 amino acids. CDR1 and CDR2 from the germline V gene are SNHLY and FYNNEI. A marrow graft followed busulfan-fludarabine conditioning, with cyclophosphamide on days +3 and +4. The sample originates from a study of T cells after posttransplantation cyclophosphamide. Findings of the study overall: Later blood repertoires were often dominated by clones from the donor CD8+ memory compartment. After PTCy, TRB diversity resembled that of CNI/methotrexate controls. TRB overlap between skin or GI tissue T cells and blood was limited.

The repertoire was sequenced with immunoSEQ multiplex PCR; TCRdb's copy has only in-frame clones and lacks some. The sample contains approximately 10,000 clones, 85% to 95% of which appear only once. This receptor was taken from a female patient aged 30 to 40 who received an allogeneic stem cell transplant from an unrelated donor, was CMV-positive, and had no GVHD. Some T cells may possibly be graft donor cells. The source was PBMCs, collected after allogeneic stem cell transplant with posttransplant cyclophosphamide. The V and J genes are TRBV2 and TRBJ1-5; TRBD1 matches 9 bases. CDR3 DNA sequence: TGTGCCAGCAGTGAAGTCCGAGGACAGGGGATTCTCTTT. Translating it yields CASSEVRGQGILF.